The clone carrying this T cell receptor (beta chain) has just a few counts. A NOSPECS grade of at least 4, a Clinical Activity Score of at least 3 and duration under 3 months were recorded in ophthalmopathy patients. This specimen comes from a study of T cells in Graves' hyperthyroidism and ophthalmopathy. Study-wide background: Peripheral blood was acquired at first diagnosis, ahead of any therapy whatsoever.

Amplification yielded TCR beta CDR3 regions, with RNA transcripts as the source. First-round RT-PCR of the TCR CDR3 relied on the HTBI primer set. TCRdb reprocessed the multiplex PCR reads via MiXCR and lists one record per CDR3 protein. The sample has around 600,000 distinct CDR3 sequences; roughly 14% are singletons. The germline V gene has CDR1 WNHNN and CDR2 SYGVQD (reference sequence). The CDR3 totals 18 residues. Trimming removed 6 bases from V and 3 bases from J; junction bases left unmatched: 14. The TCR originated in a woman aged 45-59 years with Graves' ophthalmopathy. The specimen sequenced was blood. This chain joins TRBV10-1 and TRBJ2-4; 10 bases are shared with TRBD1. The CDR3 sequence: CASRSRPMDRGVKNIQYF. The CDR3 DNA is TGCGCCAGCAGGAGTCGACCGATGGACAGGGGGGTCAAAAACATTCAGTACTTC.